This TCR beta chain is from a study of shared clonotypes between healthy human individuals. Findings and caveats of the study: Since donors were few, the genetic and exposure-history diversity represented was limited.

On this clone itself: No antigen is known for it.

There are 16 residues in the CDR3. CDR1 is SGHTA, CDR2 FQGNSA, per germline. Trimming stripped 6 bases from V and 5 bases from J, with 21 bases between. Deep-level settings were used for running the assay. Some clones are missing from TCRdb's copy, which holds only in-frame ones; the method was immunoSEQ multiplex PCR. This sample carries a few million clones, 85% to 95% of them seen once, and the ten largest clones take 0.39%. Sequenced: naive CD4+ T cells from PBMCs. Sample subset: CD45RA+ positively selected. The TCR sequence derives from a man in his late teens or twenties in good health. Some clones in this sample may be carry-over from other donors' samples. The V and J genes are TRBV7-2 and TRBJ2-3; tentative D call: TRBD2 (5 bases). The CDR3 DNA sequence: TGTGCCAGCAGAAAATCCCCTACTAGTTCAGAAGATACGCAGTATTTT. Translation: CASRKSPTSSEDTQYF.